This is a list of T cell receptor beta chains from one sample in a study of blood T cell repertoires in COVID-19. Using immunoSEQ multiplex PCR, the repertoire was profiled, and TCRdb retains in-frame clones only, with some absent. The table includes some 370,000 clones, approximately 87% detected once. Specimen: peripheral blood. These receptors were obtained from a woman aged 25 to 39 with COVID-19, enrolled during active disease. Both conserved end residues are part of each CDR3. D genes are given only for firm matches. Clone size appears in some rows only: once, few, many, or a class for an expanded clone.

CDR3aa: CASSGTGAYEQYF
CDR3nt: TGCGCCAGCAGCGGGACAGGGGCCTACGAGCAGTACTTC
j_gene: TRBJ2-7
abundance: few
v_gene: TRBV5-1
d_gene: TRBD1

CDR3aa: CASSRDRGQITEAFF
CDR3nt: TGTGCCAGCAGCCGGGACAGGGGGCAGATCACTGAAGCTTTCTTT
j_gene: TRBJ1-1
abundance: NA
v_gene: TRBV6-6
d_gene: TRBD1

CDR3aa: CASSLRQDSGANVLTF
CDR3nt: TGTGCCAGCAGTCTCCGACAGGACTCTGGGGCCAACGTCCTGACTTTC
j_gene: TRBJ2-6
abundance: NA
v_gene: TRBV28
d_gene: NA

CDR3aa: CASSSDQGSYYFQETQYF
CDR3nt: TGTGCCAGCAGCTCAGACCAGGGGTCCTACTATTTCCAAGAGACCCAGTACTTC
j_gene: TRBJ2-5
abundance: NA
v_gene: TRBV7-9
d_gene: NA

CDR3aa: CASSITGPLHF
CDR3nt: TGTGCCAGCAGCATTACAGGGCCCCTCCACTTT
j_gene: TRBJ1-6
abundance: NA
v_gene: TRBV7-8
d_gene: NA

CDR3aa: CASRPRVSYNEQFF
CDR3nt: TGTGCCAGCAGACCCAGGGTCTCCTACAATGAGCAGTTCTTC
j_gene: TRBJ2-1
abundance: NA
v_gene: TRBV7-9
d_gene: NA

CDR3aa: CASSQGDRAAYYGYTF
CDR3nt: TGCGCCAGCAGCCAGGGGGACAGGGCGGCTTACTATGGCTACACCTTC
j_gene: TRBJ1-2
abundance: NA
v_gene: TRBV4-3
d_gene: TRBD1

CDR3aa: CASRGLGDTQYF
CDR3nt: TGTGCCAGCAGGGGGCTGGGAGATACGCAGTATTTT
j_gene: TRBJ2-3
abundance: once
v_gene: TRBV2
d_gene: NA

CDR3aa: CASRAVGGSYTF
CDR3nt: TGTGCCAGCAGAGCAGTCGGGGGAAGCTACACCTTC
j_gene: TRBJ1-2
abundance: NA
v_gene: TRBV7-8
d_gene: NA

CDR3aa: CASSPDPSSYNEQFF
CDR3nt: TGTGCCAGCAGTCCCGATCCGAGCTCCTACAATGAGCAGTTCTTC
j_gene: TRBJ2-1
abundance: NA
v_gene: TRBV5-4
d_gene: NA

CDR3aa: CASSLKGAGGYEQYF
CDR3nt: TGTGCCAGCAGTTTGAAGGGAGCGGGAGGCTACGAGCAGTACTTC
j_gene: TRBJ2-7
abundance: NA
v_gene: TRBV27
d_gene: TRBD2

CDR3aa: CASSQIPIGETQYF
CDR3nt: TGTGCCAGCAGCCAAATACCAATCGGGGAGACCCAGTACTTC
j_gene: TRBJ2-5
abundance: NA
v_gene: TRBV28
d_gene: NA

CDR3aa: CATSRDSMSGSSEQYF
CDR3nt: TGTGCCACCAGCAGAGATTCAATGAGCGGGAGCAGCGAGCAGTACTTC
j_gene: TRBJ2-7
abundance: NA
v_gene: TRBV15
d_gene: TRBD2

CDR3aa: CASSTRHYEQYF
CDR3nt: TGTGCCAGCAGCACCCGACACTACGAGCAGTACTTC
j_gene: TRBJ2-7
abundance: NA
v_gene: TRBV11-2
d_gene: NA

CDR3aa: CASSLDGLAGVSRSYNEQFF
CDR3nt: TGCGCCAGCAGCTTGGATGGACTAGCGGGAGTATCAAGGTCCTACAATGAGCAGTTCTTC
j_gene: TRBJ2-1
abundance: NA
v_gene: TRBV5-1
d_gene: TRBD2

CDR3aa: CATDREDTGELFF
CDR3nt: TGTGCCACAGACAGGGAAGACACCGGGGAGCTGTTTTTT
j_gene: TRBJ2-2
abundance: NA
v_gene: TRBV24-1
d_gene: TRBD1

CDR3aa: CSAMKGAHAYNEQFF
CDR3nt: TGCAGCGCCATGAAGGGAGCCCACGCATACAATGAGCAGTTCTTC
j_gene: TRBJ2-1
abundance: NA
v_gene: TRBV29-1
d_gene: NA

CDR3aa: CASSYVGGGDTQYF
CDR3nt: TGTGCCAGCAGTTACGTCGGCGGGGGGGATACGCAGTATTTT
j_gene: TRBJ2-3
abundance: NA
v_gene: TRBV6-5
d_gene: TRBD2

CDR3aa: CSASGAGTFGYNEQFF
CDR3nt: TGCAGTGCTAGTGGGGCCGGGACTTTCGGCTACAATGAGCAGTTCTTC
j_gene: TRBJ2-1
abundance: NA
v_gene: TRBV20-1
d_gene: NA

CDR3aa: CASSHNLGGPLGEQYF
CDR3nt: TGTGCCAGCAGCCATAACTTGGGGGGACCTCTGGGAGAGCAGTACTTC
j_gene: TRBJ2-7
abundance: NA
v_gene: TRBV3-1/TRBV3-2
d_gene: NA

CDR3aa: CATSDHDFYGYTF
CDR3nt: TGTGCCACCAGTGACCACGACTTCTATGGCTACACCTTC
j_gene: TRBJ1-2
abundance: NA
v_gene: TRBV24-1
d_gene: NA

CDR3aa: CASSQETANYGYTF
CDR3nt: TGTGCCAGCAGCCAAGAAACAGCTAACTATGGCTACACCTTC
j_gene: TRBJ1-2
abundance: NA
v_gene: TRBV4-2
d_gene: NA

CDR3aa: CASSPQRGGNTDTQYF
CDR3nt: TGTGCCAGCAGCCCCCAGAGGGGGGGCAATACAGATACGCAGTATTTT
j_gene: TRBJ2-3
abundance: NA
v_gene: TRBV3-1/TRBV3-2
d_gene: NA

CDR3aa: CASSSSTAAYEQYF
CDR3nt: TGTGCCAGCAGCTCATCGACAGCCGCCTACGAGCAGTACTTC
j_gene: TRBJ2-7
abundance: NA
v_gene: TRBV7-2
d_gene: NA

CDR3aa: CASSPRSGVPGEQYF
CDR3nt: TGTGCCAGCTCCCCTAGGAGCGGGGTCCCCGGCGAGCAGTACTTC
j_gene: TRBJ2-7
abundance: NA
v_gene: TRBV18
d_gene: TRBD2

CDR3aa: CSVEDRERPHTDTQYF
CDR3nt: TGCAGCGTTGAAGACAGGGAAAGGCCTCACACAGATACGCAGTATTTT
j_gene: TRBJ2-3
abundance: NA
v_gene: TRBV29-1
d_gene: NA

CDR3aa: CASSLRGQHQRYTF
CDR3nt: TGTGCCAGCAGCTTGAGGGGACAACACCAACGCTACACCTTC
j_gene: TRBJ1-2
abundance: NA
v_gene: TRBV5-4
d_gene: NA

CDR3aa: CASSFLGTGTDTQYF
CDR3nt: TGTGCCAGCAGCTTCCTCGGGACAGGTACAGATACGCAGTATTTT
j_gene: TRBJ2-3
abundance: NA
v_gene: TRBV9
d_gene: TRBD1